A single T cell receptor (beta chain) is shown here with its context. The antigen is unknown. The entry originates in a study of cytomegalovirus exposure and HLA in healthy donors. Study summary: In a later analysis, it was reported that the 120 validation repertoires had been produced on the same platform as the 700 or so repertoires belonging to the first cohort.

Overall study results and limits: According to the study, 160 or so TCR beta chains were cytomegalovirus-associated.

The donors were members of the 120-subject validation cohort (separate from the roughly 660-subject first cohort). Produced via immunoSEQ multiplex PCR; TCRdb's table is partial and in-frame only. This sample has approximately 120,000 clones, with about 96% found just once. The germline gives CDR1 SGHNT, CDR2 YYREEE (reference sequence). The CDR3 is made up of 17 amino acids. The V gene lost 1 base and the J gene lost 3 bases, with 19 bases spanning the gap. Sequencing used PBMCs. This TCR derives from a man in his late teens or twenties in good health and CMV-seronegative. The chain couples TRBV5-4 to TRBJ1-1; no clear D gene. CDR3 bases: TGTGCCAGCAGCTTGTGGTCGACCGGGAGGTCGGACACTGAAGCTTTCTTT. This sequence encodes CASSLWSTGRSDTEAFF.